This paragraph reports one TCR beta chain. Its antigen is not identified. The protocol was immunoSEQ multiplex PCR, while the TCRdb copy is restricted to in-frame clones and leaves out a portion. This sample has fewer than 130,000 clones, with around nine tenths found just once. These data come from a study of T cell responses to AZD1222 COVID-19 vaccine. Study results and limitations: Baseline testing showed seropositivity in only 6 or 7 AZD1222 recipients. The span of vaccine-associated CD4 TCRs extended across spike, with dominance at 160-218 and 743-854. Repertoire collection took place solely once the T cell response had peaked.

V gave up 3 bases and J gave up 6 bases; unmatched junction bases: 4. CDR1 is MDHEN and CDR2 is SYDVKM in the germline V gene. This CDR3 region has 16 residues. The rearrangement links TRBV28 to TRBJ2-1, with 14 bases that match TRBD2. This specimen consisted of peripheral blood, obtained on day 0 of AZD1222 vaccination. The receptor's source is an adult in good health. The CDR3 region is CASSFPGLAGGNEQFF. CDR3 sequence (DNA): TGTGCCAGCAGTTTTCCCGGACTAGCGGGAGGCAATGAGCAGTTCTTC.